Listed below are T cell receptor beta chains from one sample, sequenced in a study of shared clonotypes between healthy human individuals. The method was immunoSEQ multiplex PCR; TCRdb's version includes in-frame clones alone and lacks a portion of them. The sample has about 820,000 clones; approximately 92% are singletons. Sequencing used naive CD8+ T cells sorted from blood. The source of these receptors is a man aged 30 to 45 in good health. The conserved cysteine and the conserved F or W are not part of the CDR3 here. D genes are given only for firm matches. Size is stated for part of the rows, as once, few or many counts, or as a class when the clone is expanded.

TRBV18,.,TRBJ1-1,.,ASSREENTEAF
TRBV9,.,TRBJ2-3,.,ASSEGTPDTQY
TRBV7-6,.,TRBJ2-1,TRBD2,ASSLGGTSDEQF
TRBV30,.,TRBJ1-1,.,AWSGGGTEAF
TRBV5-5,.,TRBJ2-7,.,ASSLWSGPYEQY
TRBV27,.,TRBJ2-7,.,ASSWGHSYEQY
TRBV5-1,.,TRBJ2-5,TRBD1,ASSPRTGGPQETQY
TRBV5-6,.,TRBJ1-5,TRBD1,ASSKGTGRSNQPQH
TRBV19,few,TRBJ1-2,.,ASSMAPLAGYT
TRBV7-3,.,TRBJ2-2,.,ASSFGLPGTGELF
TRBV10-2,.,TRBJ1-2,.,ASSEMWTDNYGYT
TRBV2,.,TRBJ2-4,.,ASSEVGRQVPQY
TRBV13,.,TRBJ2-7,.,ASSRGLGPDEQY
TRBV29-1,once,TRBJ2-7,.,SVGIKGDSYEQY
TRBV27,.,TRBJ1-2,.,ASSLVSGDNYGYT
TRBV4-1,.,TRBJ2-7,.,ASSQVPQGPPYEQY
TRBV7-9,.,TRBJ2-1,.,ASSLVANEQF
TRBV5-1,.,TRBJ2-7,.,ASSSGTSFYEQY